The clone carrying this TCR beta chain has more than one count but fewer than ten. The entry originates in a study of beta chain features in type 1 diabetes. On the study more broadly: The number of sorted cells examined across all samples was some 98,000,000.

Of the isolated RNA, all was reverse transcribed, and so the sequenced material was expressed TCRB transcripts. Libraries were prepared by immunoSEQ multiplex PCR; TCRdb keeps only in-frame clonotypes and omits some of them. The profile shows fewer than 400,000 clones, roughly 8% of them singletons. The receptor was derived from a woman aged 18-30 years in good health. The sequenced sample consisted of central memory CD4+ T cells from blood.

Here the CDR3 reads CASSSPSGNTDTQYF. CDR3 DNA sequence: TGTGCCAGCAGCTCCCCTAGCGGAAACACAGATACGCAGTATTTT. The chain couples TRBV5-4 to TRBJ2-3; 7 bases line up with TRBD2. The CDR3 sequence is 15 residues long. CDR1 is SGHNT, CDR2 YYREEE, per germline (reference sequence). V was pared by 3 bases and J by 2 bases, with 6 bases of the junction left unmatched.